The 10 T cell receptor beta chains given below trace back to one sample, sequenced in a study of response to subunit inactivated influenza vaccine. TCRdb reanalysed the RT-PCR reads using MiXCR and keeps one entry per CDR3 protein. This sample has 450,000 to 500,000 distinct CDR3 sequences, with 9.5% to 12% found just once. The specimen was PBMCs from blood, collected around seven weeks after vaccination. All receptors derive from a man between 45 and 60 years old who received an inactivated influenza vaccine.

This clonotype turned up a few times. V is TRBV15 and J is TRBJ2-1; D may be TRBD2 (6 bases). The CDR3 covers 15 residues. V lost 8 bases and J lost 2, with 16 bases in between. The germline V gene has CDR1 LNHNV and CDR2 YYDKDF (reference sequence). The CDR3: CATAETGVAYNEQFF. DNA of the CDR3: TGTGCCACCGCGGAAACGGGAGTCGCCTACAATGAGCAGTTCTTC.

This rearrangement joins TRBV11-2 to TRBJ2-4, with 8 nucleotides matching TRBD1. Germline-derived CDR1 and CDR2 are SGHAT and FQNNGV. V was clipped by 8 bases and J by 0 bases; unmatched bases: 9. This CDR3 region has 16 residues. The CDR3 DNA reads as TGTGCCAGCGGCAAAACAGGGGGACTAGCCAAAAACATTCAGTACTTC. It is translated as CASGKTGGLAKNIQYF. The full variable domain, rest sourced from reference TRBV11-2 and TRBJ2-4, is EAGVAQSPRYKIIEKRQSVAFWCNPISGHATLYWYQQILGQGPKLLIQFQNNGVVDDSQLPKDRFSAERLKGVDSTLKIQPAKLEDSAVYLCASGKTGGLAKNIQYFGAGTRLSVL.

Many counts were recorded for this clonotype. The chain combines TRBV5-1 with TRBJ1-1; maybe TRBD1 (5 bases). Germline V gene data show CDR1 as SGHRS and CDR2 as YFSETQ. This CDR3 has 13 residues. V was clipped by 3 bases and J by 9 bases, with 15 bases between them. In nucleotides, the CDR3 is TGCGCCAGCAGCTCGTTGGGACGGTCTCAAGCTTTCTTT. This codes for CASSSLGRSQAFF.

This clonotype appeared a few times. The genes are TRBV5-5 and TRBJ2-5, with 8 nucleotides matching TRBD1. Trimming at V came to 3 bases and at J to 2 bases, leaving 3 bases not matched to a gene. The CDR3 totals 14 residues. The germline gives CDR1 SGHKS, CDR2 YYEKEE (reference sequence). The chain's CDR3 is CASSSRGRQETQYF. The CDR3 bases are TGTGCCAGCAGCTCCAGGGGGCGTCAAGAGACCCAGTACTTC.

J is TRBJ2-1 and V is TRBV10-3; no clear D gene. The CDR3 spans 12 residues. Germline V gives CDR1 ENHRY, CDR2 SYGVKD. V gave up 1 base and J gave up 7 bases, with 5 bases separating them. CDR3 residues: CAISELWNEQFF. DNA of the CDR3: TGTGCCATCAGTGAGTTGTGGAATGAGCAGTTCTTC.

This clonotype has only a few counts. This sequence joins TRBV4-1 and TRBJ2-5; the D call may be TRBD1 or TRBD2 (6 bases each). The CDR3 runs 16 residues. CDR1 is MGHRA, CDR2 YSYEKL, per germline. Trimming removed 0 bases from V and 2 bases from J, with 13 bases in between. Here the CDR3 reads CASSQDGTGRQETQYF. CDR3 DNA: TGCGCCAGCAGCCAAGATGGTACAGGGAGGCAAGAGACCCAGTACTTC.

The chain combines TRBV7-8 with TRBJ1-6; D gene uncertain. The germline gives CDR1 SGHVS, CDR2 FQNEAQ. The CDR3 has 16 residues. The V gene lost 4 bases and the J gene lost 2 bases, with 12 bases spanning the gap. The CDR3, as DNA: TGTGCCAGCAGCTCCGTGGCCAGACCCTATAATTCACCCCTCCACTTT. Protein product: CASSSVARPYNSPLHF.

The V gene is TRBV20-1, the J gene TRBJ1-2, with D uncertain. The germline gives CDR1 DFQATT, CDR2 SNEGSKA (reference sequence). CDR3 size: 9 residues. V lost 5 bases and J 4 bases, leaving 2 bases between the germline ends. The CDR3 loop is CSAPYGYTF. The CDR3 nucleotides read TGCAGTGCTCCCTATGGCTACACCTTC.

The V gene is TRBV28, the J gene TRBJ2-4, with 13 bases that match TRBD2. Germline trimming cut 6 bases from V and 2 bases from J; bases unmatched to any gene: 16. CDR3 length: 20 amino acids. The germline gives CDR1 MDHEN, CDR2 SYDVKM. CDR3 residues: CASRPGTSGKSGLSKNIQYF. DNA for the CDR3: TGTGCCAGCAGACCCGGGACTAGCGGGAAATCGGGCCTGTCCAAAAACATTCAGTACTTC.

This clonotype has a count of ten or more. CDR3 nucleotides: TGTGCCAGCAGCTACATCACAGATACGCAGTATTTT. The encoded protein is CASSYITDTQYF. V and J are TRBV5-6 and TRBJ2-3; unclear D gene. Trimming took 3 bases from V and 2 from J, leaving 4 bases between them. Germline CDR1 is SGHDT and CDR2 is YYEEEE. The CDR3 totals 12 residues.